Listed here are 28 T cell receptor beta chains from one sample, sequenced in a study of chemoradiotherapy in HPV16-positive cancers (dated by TCRdb to the early 2020s). The library was produced with the immunoSEQ multiplex PCR assay. In its TCRdb copy, this immuneACCESS table keeps in-frame sequences only and misses some clones. Where compared with another copy, unresolved V genes explain less than half of these, and the others have no known cause. The sample yields roughly 3,000 clones; roughly 90% were counted once. Together, the top ten hold 3% to 4.5% of the sample. The sample here was tumor tissue, taken from a patient who underwent chemoradiotherapy. These receptors were collected from a human donor with HPV-associated anogenital cancer.

The chain joins TRBV28 to TRBJ1-2; D uncertain. The CDR3 covers 13 residues. Trimming took 4 bases from V and 5 from J, leaving 11 bases between them. The germline gives CDR1 MDHEN, CDR2 SYDVKM. CDR3: CASSYAVPYGYTF. The CDR3 bases are TGTGCCAGCAGTTACGCGGTCCCTTATGGCTACACCTTC.

The rearrangement uses TRBV14 and TRBJ2-3; no definite D call. V was trimmed by 3 bases and J by 5 bases, leaving 3 bases between them. Germline CDR1 and CDR2: SGHDN and FVKESK. CDR3 length: 11 residues. The CDR3 DNA sequence: TGTGCCAGCAGCCACGGAGATACGCAGTATTTT. This codes for CASSHGDTQYF.

This clone has a single count. The J gene is TRBJ1-4, the V gene TRBV6-6, with D possibly being TRBD1 (5 bases). CDR1 and CDR2 (germline): MNHNY, SVGAGI (reference sequence). V was cut by 2 bases and J by 7 bases, with 11 bases left in between. The CDR3 is made up of 14 amino acids. In DNA form, the CDR3 reads TGTGCCAGCAGTTACCAAGGGACTCCTGAAAAACTGTTTTTT. It encodes CASSYQGTPEKLFF.

The V call is TRBV29-1, the J call TRBJ1-1; no firm D call. The CDR3 contains 10 residues. V was trimmed by 5 bases and J by 8 bases, leaving 9 bases between them. CDR1 and CDR2 (germline): SQVTM, ANQGSEA. The CDR3 DNA reads as TGCAGCGTTCTTAAGGAAGAAGCTTTCTTT. It codes for CSVLKEEAFF.

The chain recombines TRBV28 with TRBJ2-2; a weak D match, TRBD2 (7 bases). Trimming pared 0 bases from V and 6 bases from J, leaving 11 bases between. The CDR3 is 15 residues long. Germline V CDR1 and CDR2: MDHEN, SYDVKM. The DNA for the CDR3 is TGTGCCAGCAGTTTATGGGGGGGGGCCGCCGGGGAGCTGTTTTTT. Translation gives CASSLWGGAAGELFF.

The chain has TRBV2 and TRBJ2-1; TRBD2 might be the D (5 bases). Trimming stripped 7 bases from V and 4 bases from J, with 17 bases between. The CDR3 has 15 amino acids. The V gene's germline CDR1 is SNHLY and CDR2 FYNNEI. The CDR3 bases are TGTGCCAGCATTGAGGGAACTATCCCTTACAATGAGCAGTTCTTC. Protein product: CASIEGTIPYNEQFF.

The chain uses TRBV7-9 and TRBJ2-1; D may be TRBD2 (5 bases). V was pared by 3 bases and J by 1 base, with 10 bases between. The CDR3 totals 15 residues. CDR1 is SEHNR and CDR2 is FQNEAQ in the germline V gene (reference sequence). The CDR3, as DNA: TGTGCCAGCAGCTTCTCGGAGGCATCCTACAATGAGCAGTTCTTC. Encoded protein: CASSFSEASYNEQFF.

The chain joins TRBV5-1 to TRBJ2-1; a weak D match, TRBD2 (5 bases). The germline CDR1 and CDR2 sequences are SGHRS and YFSETQ. This CDR3 is 16 amino acids long. Trimming stripped 0 bases from V and 2 bases from J, with 12 bases between. The chain's CDR3 is CASSLAGLATYNEQFF. DNA of the CDR3: TGCGCCAGCAGCTTGGCCGGACTGGCGACCTACAATGAGCAGTTCTTC.

CDR3 DNA: TGTGCCAGCAGTCATCTACAGGGGAACACTGAAGCTTTCTTT. Its translation: CASSHLQGNTEAFF. This chain links TRBV27 with TRBJ1-1; the D gene is possibly TRBD1 (6 bases). The V end was cut by 5 bases, the J end by 1 base, with 11 bases between. This CDR3 is built from 14 residues. Germline values: CDR1 MNHEY, CDR2 SMNVEV (reference sequence).

This clone was counted a single time. The rearrangement uses TRBV7-6 and TRBJ1-1; unclear D gene. Germline-derived CDR1 and CDR2 are SGHVS and FNYEAQ. The CDR3 runs 13 residues. The V gene lost 1 base and the J gene lost 1 base, with 4 bases spanning the gap. The CDR3 DNA reads as TGTGCCAGCAGCTTAGAAGAGAACACTGAAGCTTTCTTT. Translated, it gives CASSLEENTEAFF.

The J gene is TRBJ2-7, the V gene TRBV19; D not certain. Germline V CDR1 and CDR2: LNHDA, SQIVND (reference sequence). The ends were cut back, 5 bases at V and 0 bases at J, with 8 bases in the middle. This CDR3 comprises 13 residues. In DNA, the CDR3 is TGTGCCAGTAGTGTGGGGTCCTCCTACGAGCAGTACTTC. It specifies CASSVGSSYEQYF.

CDR3 region: CAVVYVRAGTLVEAFF. CDR3 sequence (DNA): TGTGCCGTAGTTTATGTCCGGGCAGGCACCTTAGTTGAAGCTTTCTTT. V is TRBV28 and J is TRBJ1-1; D call uncertain. The CDR3 loop spans 16 amino acids. Trimming took 11 bases from V and 7 from J, leaving 29 bases between them. Germline CDR1 MDHEN, CDR2 SYDVKM.

About this clone itself: The junction departs from the called germline gene at one end, perhaps through a read error. The CDR3 loop is CASSFSGESQYF. The CDR3 coding sequence is TGTGCCAGCAGCTTTTCCGGAGAGAGCCAGTACTTC. V usage is TRBV7-2 and J usage is TRBJ2-5; D call uncertain. Germline-derived CDR1 and CDR2 are SGHTA and FQGNSA. This CDR3 is 12 amino acids long.

The rearrangement uses TRBV7-9 and TRBJ2-7, with 8 bases lining up with TRBD1. Germline CDR1 is SEHNR and CDR2 is FQNEAQ (reference sequence). This CDR3 comprises 16 residues. The junction had 8 bases not matched to a gene; V was cut back by 4 bases and J by 0 bases. This chain's CDR3 is CASSSPGTGSSYEQYF. The CDR3 nucleotides read TGTGCCAGCAGCTCGCCTGGGACAGGAAGCTCCTACGAGCAGTACTTC.

This clone was recorded a few times. The gene calls are TRBV29-1 and TRBJ1-1; D not resolved. This CDR3 has 14 residues. The V gene lost 8 bases and the J gene lost 0 bases, with 16 bases spanning the gap. CDR1 is SQVTM, CDR2 ANQGSEA, per germline. CDR3 sequence reads: CSSGSDVMNTEAFF. The CDR3 region has the DNA TGCAGCTCTGGGTCGGACGTTATGAACACTGAAGCTTTCTTT.

This chain links TRBV27 with TRBJ1-2; D unresolved. The ends were cut back, 4 bases at V and 3 bases at J, with 9 bases in the middle. Per germline, CDR1 MNHEY and CDR2 SMNVEV (reference sequence). The CDR3 is made up of 13 amino acids. CDR3 loop: CASSWDPDYGYTF. The CDR3 DNA follows: TGTGCCAGCAGTTGGGATCCCGACTATGGCTACACCTTC.

The rearrangement links TRBV5-4 to TRBJ1-5, with a weak D call TRBD1 (6 bases). This CDR3 spans 13 amino acids. Germline CDR1 SGHNT, CDR2 YYREEE (reference sequence). V lost 3 bases, J lost 7 bases, and 11 bases lay in between. The CDR3 coding sequence is TGTGCCAGCAGCTACAACACAGGGCAGCCCCAGCATTTT. Amino acid sequence: CASSYNTGQPQHF. Looking up the rest from reference TRBV5-4 and TRBJ1-5 gives the full variable domain: ETGVTQSPTHLIKTRGQQVTLRCSSQSGHNTVSWYQQALGQGPQFIFQYYREEENGRGNFPPRFSGLQFPNYSSELNVNALELDDSALYLCASSYNTGQPQHFGDGTRLSIL.

V gene TRBV27 combines with J gene TRBJ2-2; D ambiguous. Germline CDR1 and CDR2: MNHEY and SMNVEV (reference sequence). The CDR3 contains 14 residues. With 0 bases removed from V and 1 base from J, the gap between germline ends came to 3 bases. CDR3 DNA sequence: TGTGCCAGCAGTTTATCGTGGAACACCGGGGAGCTGTTTTTT. Its translation: CASSLSWNTGELFF.

This chain links TRBV27 with TRBJ2-1, with 9 nucleotides matching TRBD1. Per germline, CDR1 MNHEY and CDR2 SMNVEV (reference sequence). This CDR3 region has 15 residues. Trimming removed 6 bases from V and 4 bases from J; junction bases left unmatched: 7. CDR3 region: CASRQRQGGYNEQFF. The CDR3, as DNA: TGTGCCAGCAGGCAGAGACAGGGGGGGTACAATGAGCAGTTCTTC.

The gene calls are TRBV6-6 and TRBJ1-2, with 8 bases that match TRBD1. Germline assignment: CDR1 MNHNY and CDR2 SVGAGI (reference sequence). This CDR3 comprises 12 residues. The V segment lost 6 bases and the J segment 6 bases; nucleotides outside the gene matches: 3. The CDR3 loop reads CASRTGANGYTF. CDR3 bases: TGTGCCAGCAGGACAGGGGCGAATGGCTACACCTTC.

J is TRBJ2-7 and V is TRBV6-1, with TRBD2 identical over 7 bases. The V segment lost 1 base and the J segment 5 bases; nucleotides outside the gene matches: 8. Germline values: CDR1 MNHNS, CDR2 SASEGT. CDR3 length: 15 amino acids. In nucleotides, the CDR3 is TGTGCCAGCAGTGAAGAGACGGGAGGTATACACGAGCAGTACTTC. This encodes CASSEETGGIHEQYF.

A remark on this clone: Within the sample, other DNA sequences also encode this same CDR3. This CDR3 is CASSFGVNQPQHF. The CDR3 coding sequence is TGTGCCAGCAGCTTCGGGGTAAATCAGCCCCAGCATTTT. The chain joins TRBV7-2 to TRBJ1-5, with unresolved D. Germline CDR1 SGHTA, CDR2 FQGNSA. The CDR3 is 13 residues long. Trimming stripped 3 bases from V and 4 bases from J, with 7 bases between. The full variable domain, in which reference TRBV7-2 and TRBJ1-5 provide the parts outside the CDR3, is GAGVSQSPSNKVTEKGKDVELRCDPISGHTALYWYRQSLGQGLEFLIYFQGNSAPDKSGLPSDRFSAERTGGSVSTLTIQRTQQEDSAVYLCASSFGVNQPQHFGDGTRLSIL.

The chain employs TRBV7-9 and TRBJ2-7; no clear D gene. Trimming pared 5 bases from V and 3 bases from J, leaving 8 bases between. Germline V CDR1 and CDR2: SEHNR, FQNEAQ (reference sequence). There are 12 residues in the CDR3. CDR3 DNA: TGTGCCAGCAGCGACCAGTACTACGAGCAGTACTTC. As protein: CASSDQYYEQYF.

This clone was picked up one time. This rearrangement joins TRBV9 to TRBJ1-5; D ambiguous. Germline V gene data show CDR1 as SGDLS and CDR2 as YYNGEE. Trimming left V 0 bases short and J 2 bases short, with 6 bases between. The CDR3 contains 14 residues. CDR3: CASSVDGGNQPQHF. The CDR3 bases are TGTGCCAGCAGCGTAGATGGGGGCAATCAGCCCCAGCATTTT.

This sequence joins TRBV27 and TRBJ2-3; TRBD2 matches at 14 bases. Germline V gene sequence: CDR1 MNHEY, CDR2 SMNVEV (reference sequence). The J segment lost 5 bases and the V segment lost 5 bases, leaving 6 bases of the junction unmatched. CDR3 size: 16 residues. CDR3 loop: CASSTPGLAGVDTQYF. DNA for the CDR3: TGTGCCAGCAGTACACCGGGACTAGCGGGAGTAGATACGCAGTATTTT.

This clone was seen a few times. The chain couples TRBV10-3 to TRBJ1-2, with 7 bases matching TRBD1. CDR3 length: 13 amino acids. Germline lookup yields CDR1 ENHRY and CDR2 SYGVKD. Unmatched junction bases numbered 9, after V lost 6 bases and J lost 8 bases. The chain's CDR3 is CAISLTGDQGYTF. The CDR3 DNA is TGTGCCATCAGCCTAACAGGGGATCAGGGCTACACCTTC.

This clone was counted between two and nine times. This chain uses TRBV6-5 with TRBJ2-7; 10 nucleotides line up with TRBD2. With 6 bases clipped from V and 1 base from J, the junction kept 0 bases outside the gene matches. There are 13 residues in the CDR3. Germline V gives CDR1 MNHEY, CDR2 SVGAGI. The DNA of the CDR3 is TGTGCCAGCAGGACTAGCGGGTCCTACGAGCAGTACTTC. It specifies CASRTSGSYEQYF.

This clone is a singleton in its sample. The chain combines TRBV5-1 with TRBJ2-7, with D perhaps matching TRBD1 (5 bases). Germline CDR1 and CDR2: SGHRS and YFSETQ. V lost 5 bases and J 2 bases, leaving 11 bases between the germline ends. This CDR3 is built from 13 residues. CDR3 nucleotides: TGCGCCAGCAGACAGGAGTTCGCCTACGAGCAGTACTTC. It yields the protein CASRQEFAYEQYF. Based on the CDR3 plus reference TRBV5-1 and TRBJ2-7, the full variable domain is KAGVTQTPRYLIKTRGQQVTLSCSPISGHRSVSWYQQTPGQGLQFLFEYFSETQRNKGNFPGRFSGRQFSNSRSEMNVSTLELGDSALYLCASRQEFAYEQYFGPGTRLTVT.